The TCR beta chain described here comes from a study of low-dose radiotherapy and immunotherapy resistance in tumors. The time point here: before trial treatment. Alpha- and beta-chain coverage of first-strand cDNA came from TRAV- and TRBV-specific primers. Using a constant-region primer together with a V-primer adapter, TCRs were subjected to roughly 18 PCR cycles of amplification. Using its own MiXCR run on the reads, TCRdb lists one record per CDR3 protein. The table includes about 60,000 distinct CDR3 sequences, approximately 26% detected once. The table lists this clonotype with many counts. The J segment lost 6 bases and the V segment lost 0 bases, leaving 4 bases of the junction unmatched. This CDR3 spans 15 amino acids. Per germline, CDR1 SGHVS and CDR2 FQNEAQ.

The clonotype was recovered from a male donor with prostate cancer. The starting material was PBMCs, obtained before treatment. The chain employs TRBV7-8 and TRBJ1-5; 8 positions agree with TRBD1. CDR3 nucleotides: TGTGCCAGCAGCTTAGCTTCAGGGGGCCCTCAGCCCCAGCATTTT. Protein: CASSLASGGPQPQHF.